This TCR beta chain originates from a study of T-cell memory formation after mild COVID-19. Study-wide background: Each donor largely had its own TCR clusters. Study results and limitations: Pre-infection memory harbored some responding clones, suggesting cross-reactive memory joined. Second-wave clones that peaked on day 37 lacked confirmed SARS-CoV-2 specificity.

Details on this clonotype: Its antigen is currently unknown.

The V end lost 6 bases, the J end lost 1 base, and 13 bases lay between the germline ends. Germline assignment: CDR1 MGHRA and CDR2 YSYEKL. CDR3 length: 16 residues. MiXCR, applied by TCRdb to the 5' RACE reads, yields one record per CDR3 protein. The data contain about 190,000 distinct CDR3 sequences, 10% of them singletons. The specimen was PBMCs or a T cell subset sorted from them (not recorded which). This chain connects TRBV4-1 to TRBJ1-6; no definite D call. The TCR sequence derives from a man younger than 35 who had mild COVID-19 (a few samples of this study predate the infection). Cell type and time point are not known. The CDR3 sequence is CASRSSWESYNSPLHF. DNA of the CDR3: TGCGCCAGCAGGTCTAGTTGGGAATCCTATAATTCACCCCTCCACTTT.